This T cell receptor beta chain appears in the sequencing data of a study of vaccination and CD4 T cells after COVID-19. In the study overall: Across the group, participants received two doses of either BNT162b2 or mRNA-1273 vaccine. From HCoV-229E, HCoV-OC43, HCoV-NL63 and SARS-CoV-2, overlapping spike peptides were used to stimulate the cells.

An Oncomine TCR Beta short-read assay was used to sequence the DNA from cultured CD4+ T cells. TCRdb called the PCR reads again in MiXCR, with one record for every CDR3 protein. The table has 15,000 to 20,000 distinct CDR3 sequences, approximately 49% seen once. Germline V gives CDR1 MNHNS, CDR2 SASEGT. V gave up 6 bases and J gave up 9 bases, with 12 bases separating them. This CDR3 is built from 13 residues. About this clonotype: Its target is unknown.

This sample's treatment: roughly 11-day PBMC culture with coronavirus spike peptide pools or control peptides (ViraFEST assay). Once peptide pools had expanded antigen-specific T cells, ViraFEST sequenced TCRs. The receptor was derived from a human donor who had recovered from COVID-19. The chain recombines TRBV6-1 with TRBJ1-6; tentative D call: TRBD1 (6 bases). The specimen was CD4+ T cells from blood, cultured in vitro. This CDR3 reads CASRTGSASPLHF. The CDR3 DNA reads TGTGCCAGCAGGACAGGAAGCGCTTCACCCCTCCACTTT.